This T cell receptor (beta chain) was retrieved from a study of radiotherapy plus CTLA-4 blockade in lung cancer. Receiving focal radiation plus CTLA-4 blockade with ipilimumab were patients who had chemo-refractory metastatic non-small-cell lung cancer. Comment on this clone: The antigen remains undetermined.

Regarding the study as a whole: Clones of tumor-derived TCRs expanded in blood after radiotherapy plus ipilimumab. Early blood T cell clone dynamics, with interferon-beta, were reported to best predict response.

V shed 4 bases and J 7 bases; nucleotides not matched to a gene: 11. The CDR3 has 15 residues. Germline CDR1 SGHRS, CDR2 YFSETQ. Measured with immunoSEQ multiplex PCR; TCRdb has only the in-frame clones, and not every one. Of 120,000 or so clones listed, nearly 80% are singletons. The source is a human donor with non-small cell lung cancer who had a partial response to radiotherapy plus ipilimumab. The material sequenced was peripheral blood, taken from a patient treated with radiotherapy plus ipilimumab. V usage is TRBV5-1 and J usage is TRBJ2-1, with 7 bases that match TRBD2. The CDR3 region is CASSPSGRAGNEQFF. The CDR3 bases are TGCGCCAGCAGCCCCTCAGGGAGGGCCGGGAATGAGCAGTTCTTC.